These 7 T cell receptor beta chains came from one sample sequenced in a study of control samples from healthy donors and cancer patients (dated by TCRdb to between 2020 and 2021). Receptors were amplified or captured by the immunoSEQ multiplex PCR assay. Drawn from immuneACCESS, this table holds only the in-frame rearrangements with V and J called that TCRdb kept. Clones are partly lost; checked studies trace under half to an unresolved V gene and leave the rest unexplained. The sample table records about 130,000 clones; about 95% of these occur just once. Clones ranked in the top ten supply about 3.6% of the sample. The source material was blood. All receptors come from a man younger than 45 in good health.

The chain has TRBV6-1 and TRBJ2-3; D gene unclear. V was pared by 0 bases and J by 3 bases, with 4 bases between. The CDR3 spans 13 residues. CDR1 is MNHNS, CDR2 SASEGT, per germline. In DNA form, the CDR3 reads TGTGCCAGCAGTGAAGCCAGAACAGATACGCAGTATTTT. Translating it yields CASSEARTDTQYF.

This rearrangement joins TRBV10-1 to TRBJ1-1, with 9 positions matching TRBD1. The CDR3 consists of 14 residues. V lost 10 bases and J lost 0; bases outside the gene matches: 6. Germline loops: CDR1 WNHNN, CDR2 SYGVQD (reference sequence). The CDR3 DNA reads as TGCGCCACCGACCGGGACAGGGTGAACACTGAAGCTTTCTTT. Its translation: CATDRDRVNTEAFF.

The gene calls are TRBV19 and TRBJ1-5; TRBD1 aligns across 8 bases. CDR1 is LNHDA, CDR2 SQIVND, per germline (reference sequence). The CDR3 is 14 amino acids. Trimming cost V 6 bases and J 2 bases; bases outside gene matches: 3. CDR3 nucleotides: TGTGCCAGTAGCCAGGGGGCCGGCAATCAGCCCCAGCATTTT. Translated: CASSQGAGNQPQHF.

V gene TRBV2 combines with J gene TRBJ2-2; D may be TRBD1 (6 bases). The length of the CDR3 is 15 residues. CDR1 is SNHLY and CDR2 is FYNNEI in the germline V gene. The V gene lost 7 bases and the J gene lost 4 bases, with 16 bases spanning the gap. The CDR3 sequence is CASTGETGRTGELFF. Here the CDR3 DNA reads TGTGCCAGCACAGGGGAGACCGGTCGCACCGGGGAGCTGTTTTTT.

The V and J genes are TRBV6-6 and TRBJ2-5; D may match TRBD1 or TRBD2 (6 bases each). The CDR3 is made up of 14 amino acids. The ends were cut back, 11 bases at V and 5 bases at J, with 21 bases in the middle. In germline, CDR1 is MNHNY, CDR2 SVGAGI (reference sequence). In DNA, the CDR3 is TGTGCCGCGTCGGCTGGGGTCGGGGGCGAGACCCAGTACTTC. Amino acids: CAASAGVGGETQYF.

This sequence joins TRBV7-9 and TRBJ1-2, with D uncertain. V was cut by 2 bases and J by 3 bases, with 10 bases left in between. Germline V gene lookup returns CDR1 SEHNR and CDR2 FQNEAQ (reference sequence). This CDR3 comprises 14 residues. CDR3 sequence reads: CASSLLLAYYGYTF. In DNA form, the CDR3 reads TGTGCCAGCAGCTTACTGTTAGCGTACTATGGCTACACCTTC.

The genes are TRBV4-1 and TRBJ1-1; D might be TRBD1 (5 bases). V was cut by 4 bases and J by 2 bases, with 14 bases left in between. The CDR3 runs 15 residues. Germline V gene data show CDR1 as MGHRA and CDR2 as YSYEKL. The CDR3 DNA is TGCGCCAGCAGCCGGGCAGGGCGTGGTAACACTGAAGCTTTCTTT. Amino acid sequence: CASSRAGRGNTEAFF.